The 32 T cell receptor beta chains in this list originate from one sample, sequenced in a study of blood T cell repertoires in COVID-19. The table came from immunoSEQ multiplex PCR; TCRdb's copy has only in-frame clones and leaves some out. The sample has about 24,000 clones; roughly 91% are singletons. What was sequenced was peripheral blood. These TCRs come from a man aged 65 to 85 with COVID-19, enrolled during active disease.

The chain employs TRBV15 and TRBJ1-5; 10 nucleotides line up with TRBD1. There are 17 residues in the CDR3. The germline V gene has CDR1 LNHNV and CDR2 YYDKDF (reference sequence). V shed 2 bases and J 6 bases; nucleotides not matched to a gene: 10. The CDR3 here is CATSRITGQGIGQPQHF. In DNA, the CDR3 is TGTGCCACCAGCAGAATAACGGGACAGGGGATCGGTCAGCCCCAGCATTTT.

The CDR3 region has the DNA TGTGCCAGCAGCTTAGCAGGGAGAGGAAACACCATATATTTT. Translated: CASSLAGRGNTIYF. This chain connects TRBV11-1 to TRBJ1-3, with D unclear. The CDR3 contains 14 residues. Germline CDR1 reads SGHAT; CDR2 reads FQDESV (reference sequence). V was trimmed by 0 bases and J by 4 bases, leaving 7 bases between them.

The chain is built from TRBV12-3 or TRBV12-4 and TRBJ2-1; D is possibly TRBD2 (5 bases). With 6 bases removed from V and 8 bases from J, the gap between germline ends came to 8 bases. The CDR3 runs to 11 residues. This chain's CDR3 is CASSLAYEQFF. The DNA for the CDR3 is TGTGCCAGCAGCCTAGCCTATGAGCAGTTCTTC.

The chain links TRBV18 to TRBJ1-1; TRBD1 might be the D (5 bases). V was pared by 3 bases and J by 6 bases, with 8 bases between. CDR3 size: 12 residues. The germline gives CDR1 KGHSH, CDR2 LQKENI. CDR3 sequence: CASSPGTSEAFF. The CDR3 DNA reads as TGTGCCAGCTCACCGGGGACTTCTGAAGCTTTCTTT.

The gene calls are TRBV15 and TRBJ1-5, with a tentative D call TRBD1 (6 bases). This CDR3 spans 15 amino acids. The V end was cut by 0 bases, the J end by 16 bases, with 22 bases between. Looked up from germline, CDR1 is LNHNV and CDR2 is YYDKDF (reference sequence). The DNA of the CDR3 is TGTGCCACCAGCAGAGAAGGGACACAAAGTGAGGGGTTTCATTTT. Its translation: CATSREGTQSEGFHF.

The rearrangement joins TRBV29-1 to TRBJ1-1; D might be TRBD1 (5 bases). V was cut by 6 bases and J by 0 bases, with 11 bases left in between. The CDR3 contains 13 residues. The V gene's germline CDR1 is SQVTM and CDR2 ANQGSEA. This CDR3 is CSVDSPLNTEAFF. CDR3 DNA: TGCAGCGTCGACAGCCCTCTGAACACTGAAGCTTTCTTT.

This chain joins TRBV5-4 and TRBJ2-4, with 8 bases aligning to TRBD2. The germline V gene has CDR1 SGHNT and CDR2 YYREEE (reference sequence). The CDR3 spans 16 residues. V lost 0 bases to trimming and J lost 4 bases; unmatched junction nucleotides: 6. The CDR3 coding sequence is TGTGCCAGCAGCTTGGTGGTAGCGGGGCAAAAAAACATTCAGTACTTC. As protein: CASSLVVAGQKNIQYF.

This chain connects TRBV11-2 to TRBJ2-7, with D maybe TRBD2 (6 bases). This CDR3 region has 14 residues. V was pared by 1 base and J by 3 bases, with 10 bases between. CDR1 is SGHAT and CDR2 is FQNNGV in the germline V gene. The CDR3 reads CASSLGRGIYEQYF. CDR3 coding DNA: TGTGCCAGCAGCTTAGGGCGGGGTATCTACGAGCAGTACTTC.

This rearrangement joins TRBV27 to TRBJ1-2, with 9 nucleotides matching TRBD1. The CDR3 contains 15 residues. CDR1 MNHEY and CDR2 SMNVEV come from the germline V gene (reference sequence). Trimming took 5 bases from V and 1 from J; bases not matched to a gene: 5. CDR3 loop: CASSTYRGLNYGYTF. CDR3 in DNA: TGTGCCAGCAGTACCTACAGGGGGCTTAACTATGGCTACACCTTC.

The chain joins TRBV23-1 to TRBJ2-5; the match to TRBD2 covers 9 bases. TRBV23-1 is filed as an ORF, its function uncertain. CDR3 length: 18 amino acids. J lost 4 bases, V lost 4 bases, and 16 bases had no gene match. CDR3 loop: CASSPLSGSGGPGETQYF. CDR3 sequence (DNA): TGCGCCAGCAGTCCTTTAAGTGGGAGCGGGGGGCCAGGAGAGACCCAGTACTTC.

This chain links TRBV5-5 with TRBJ2-5; TRBD1 matches 12 bases. The CDR3 has 16 residues. Per the germline V gene, CDR1 is SGHKS and CDR2 is YYEKEE (reference sequence). The trim removed 2 bases at V and 5 bases at J, leaving 7 bases unmatched. As DNA, the CDR3 is TGTGCCAGCAGCTTATTGGGACAGGGGGCACGGGAGACCCAGTACTTC. Its protein is CASSLLGQGARETQYF.

The V call is TRBV11-2, the J call TRBJ2-3; the D gene is possibly TRBD1 (6 bases). CDR3 length: 15 residues. CDR1 and CDR2 from the germline V gene are SGHAT and FQNNGV. Between the trimmed V and J ends, which lost 1 base and 1 base, there was a span of 9 bases. CDR3 amino acids: CASSLVTGRTDTQYF. Written as DNA, the CDR3 is TGTGCCAGCAGCTTAGTAACAGGGCGCACAGATACGCAGTATTTT.

The chain is built from TRBV5-8 and TRBJ2-1, with 11 bases fitting TRBD2. Germline V gene lookup returns CDR1 SGHTS and CDR2 YDEGEE. J was trimmed by 8 bases and V by 4 bases; bases with no gene match: 8. The CDR3 extends over 15 amino acids. Here the CDR3 reads CASSNRLAGSDEQFF. In DNA form, the CDR3 reads TGTGCCAGCAGCAACAGACTAGCGGGGAGCGATGAGCAGTTCTTC.

V gene TRBV3-1 (or the pseudogene TRBV3-2) combines with J gene TRBJ2-7, with a tentative D call TRBD2 (5 bases). The CDR3 runs 13 residues. V gave up 3 bases and J gave up 5 bases, with 11 bases separating them. Germline assignment: CDR1 LGHDT and CDR2 YNNKEL (reference sequence). CDR3 in amino acids: CASSHGVRDEQYF. The CDR3 DNA sequence: TGTGCCAGCAGCCACGGGGTTCGAGACGAGCAGTACTTC.

This chain joins TRBV2 and TRBJ2-5; 8 bases map to TRBD1. CDR3 length: 16 amino acids. Trimming took 4 bases from V and 5 from J; bases not matched to a gene: 12. Germline CDR1 and CDR2: SNHLY and FYNNEI. The CDR3 coding sequence is TGTGCCAGCAGTGTGTTCACAGGGGGGAGAGGGGAGACCCAGTACTTC. Translation: CASSVFTGGRGETQYF.

The chain links TRBV12-3 or TRBV12-4 to TRBJ2-7, with TRBD1 matching 7 bases. J was trimmed by 4 bases and V by 6 bases; bases with no gene match: 3. CDR3 length equals 12 residues. The CDR3 DNA follows: TGTGCCAGCAGACCGACAGGGTACGAGCAGTACTTC. Residues: CASRPTGYEQYF.

J is TRBJ1-2 and V is TRBV5-1, with TRBD1 identical over 8 bases. CDR3 length equals 14 residues. Germline V gene data show CDR1 as SGHRS and CDR2 as YFSETQ. With 1 base clipped from V and 3 bases from J, the junction kept 2 bases outside the gene matches. CDR3 coding DNA: TGCGCCAGCAGCTTGCAGGGGGCGGACTATGGCTACACCTTC. Its translation: CASSLQGADYGYTF.

The rearrangement links TRBV5-1 to TRBJ2-2; 8 bases agree with TRBD1. The V segment lost 3 bases and the J segment 4 bases; nucleotides outside the gene matches: 5. There are 15 residues in the CDR3. CDR1 and CDR2 (germline): SGHRS, YFSETQ. This CDR3 reads CASSSQGAGTGELFF. DNA of the CDR3: TGCGCCAGCAGCTCGCAGGGGGCAGGCACCGGGGAGCTGTTTTTT.

The V and J genes are TRBV6-1 and TRBJ2-3, with 9 positions matching TRBD2. Germline CDR1 MNHNS, CDR2 SASEGT. The V segment lost 4 bases and the J segment 0 bases; nucleotides outside the gene matches: 5. There are 16 residues in the CDR3. The CDR3 bases are TGTGCCAGCAGTGTTGGAGCGGGGGGCAGCACAGATACGCAGTATTTT. As protein: CASSVGAGGSTDTQYF.

Only a few counts were recorded for this clone. The CDR3 region is CASSDPNGSHSNQPQHF. The CDR3 region has the DNA TGTGCCAGCAGTGACCCTAACGGGTCACATAGCAATCAGCCCCAGCATTTT. The V call is TRBV6-4, the J call TRBJ1-5; D ambiguous. The CDR3 is 17 residues long. Per germline, CDR1 MRHNA and CDR2 SNTAGT. Deletions cut 2 bases from V and 0 bases from J, with 14 bases between.

The J gene is TRBJ2-1, the V gene TRBV5-4, with 7 bases fitting TRBD2. The CDR3 has 13 residues. Looked up from germline, CDR1 is SGHNT and CDR2 is YYREEE (reference sequence). The J segment lost 7 bases and the V segment lost 7 bases, leaving 8 bases of the junction unmatched. The CDR3 region is CASGASGVNEQFF. CDR3 bases: TGTGCCAGCGGGGCTAGCGGTGTAAATGAGCAGTTCTTC.

V is TRBV18 and J is TRBJ2-2; 7 positions agree with TRBD1. The V segment lost 3 bases and the J segment 3 bases; nucleotides outside the gene matches: 4. Germline CDR1 KGHSH, CDR2 LQKENI. This CDR3 region has 15 residues. Here the CDR3 reads CASSPRQGDTGELFF. DNA for the CDR3: TGTGCCAGCTCACCGCGACAGGGAGACACCGGGGAGCTGTTTTTT.

The chain links TRBV7-9 to TRBJ2-3, with 10 nucleotides matching TRBD1. V dropped 4 bases and J dropped 2; count of bases not matched to a gene: 3. Germline V lookup: CDR1 SEHNR, CDR2 FQNEAQ (reference sequence). The CDR3 contains 15 residues. In DNA, the CDR3 is TGTGCCAGCAGCTCGGGACAGGGGAACACAGATACGCAGTATTTT. Translating it yields CASSSGQGNTDTQYF. Combining the CDR3 with reference TRBV7-9 and TRBJ2-3 gives the whole variable domain DTGVSQNPRHKITKRGQNVTFRCDPISEHNRLYWYRQTLGQGPEFLTYFQNEAQLEKSRLLSDRFSAERPKGSFSTLEIQRTEQGDSAMYLCASSSGQGNTDTQYFGPGTRLTVL.

The chain is built from TRBV10-2 and TRBJ1-1, with D possibly being TRBD1 (6 bases). This CDR3 contains 13 residues. V lost 6 bases, J lost 2 bases, and 10 bases lay in between. Germline V gives CDR1 WSHSY, CDR2 SAAADI. The CDR3 sequence is CASRETGNTEAFF. DNA of the CDR3: TGCGCCAGCAGGGAGACAGGCAACACTGAAGCTTTCTTT.

This sequence joins TRBV27 and TRBJ2-1; TRBD1 agrees at 12 bases. V shed 4 bases, J shed 8 bases, and the junction held 3 bases outside the gene matches. This CDR3 is 14 amino acids long. Germline-derived CDR1 and CDR2 are MNHEY and SMNVEV (reference sequence). CDR3 protein: CASSSGTGGYEQFF. In DNA, the CDR3 is TGTGCCAGCAGTTCCGGGACAGGGGGCTATGAGCAGTTCTTC.

V usage is TRBV4-1 and J usage is TRBJ1-3; no reliable D call. The CDR3 has 16 amino acids. Germline V CDR1 and CDR2: MGHRA, YSYEKL. V was clipped by 2 bases and J by 8 bases, with 19 bases between them. CDR3 bases: TGCGCCAGCAGCCAAAAAGCGGAGGGCCTATGGGACACCATATATTTT. Its translation is CASSQKAEGLWDTIYF.

This chain uses TRBV7-2 with TRBJ1-4; D may be TRBD1 (5 bases). CDR3 length: 18 residues. V was cut by 1 base and J by 3 bases, with 18 bases left in between. Per germline, CDR1 SGHTA and CDR2 FQGNSA. In nucleotides, the CDR3 is TGTGCCAGCAGCTTAGATGGCGGGGCCCCAAGGGCTAATGAAAAACTGTTTTTT. This sequence encodes CASSLDGGAPRANEKLFF.

The chain joins TRBV11-2 to TRBJ2-5; D remains ambiguous. V was clipped by 4 bases and J by 2 bases, with 8 bases between them. CDR1 is SGHAT, CDR2 FQNNGV, per germline. The CDR3 covers 13 residues. CDR3 loop: CASSYHGQETQYF. The CDR3 DNA follows: TGTGCCAGCAGCTACCACGGGCAAGAGACCCAGTACTTC.

The chain has TRBV29-1 and TRBJ1-2, with 10 positions matching TRBD1. The CDR3 has 14 amino acids. The V gene's germline CDR1 is SQVTM and CDR2 ANQGSEA. V gave up 5 bases and J gave up 8 bases; unmatched junction bases: 11. The CDR3 region is CSVSLRQGAKGYTF. For the CDR3, the DNA is TGCAGCGTTAGCCTCAGACAGGGGGCGAAGGGCTACACCTTC.

The chain has TRBV19 and TRBJ2-7; TRBD2 aligns across 7 bases. Trimming at V came to 6 bases and at J to 0 bases, leaving 11 bases not matched to a gene. CDR1 LNHDA and CDR2 SQIVND come from the germline V gene (reference sequence). The CDR3 spans 16 residues. This CDR3 is CASRKVSSGDSYEQYF. The CDR3 bases are TGTGCCAGTAGGAAGGTTAGCAGCGGGGACTCCTACGAGCAGTACTTC.

The chain joins TRBV29-1 to TRBJ1-2; D might be TRBD1 (5 bases). The CDR3 runs to 14 residues. Trimming pared 7 bases from V and 4 bases from J, leaving 19 bases between. Looked up from germline, CDR1 is SQVTM and CDR2 is ANQGSEA. The CDR3 region has the DNA TGCAGCGCCGAGGGGAGGGCAGGAACCTATGGCTACACCTTC. Translation: CSAEGRAGTYGYTF. The variable domain in full, with the rest retrieved from reference TRBV29-1 and TRBJ1-2, is SAVISQKPSRDICQRGTSLTIQCQVDSQVTMMFWYRQQPGQSLTLIATANQGSEATYESGFVIDKFPISRPNLTFSTLTVSNMSPEDSSIYLCSAEGRAGTYGYTFGSGTRLTVV.

The chain carries TRBV29-1 and TRBJ2-7; 8 bases are a match to TRBD2. The CDR3 runs to 13 residues. Trimming took 5 bases from V and 2 from J; bases not matched to a gene: 5. Looked up from germline, CDR1 is SQVTM and CDR2 is ANQGSEA. The CDR3 region has the DNA TGCAGCGTTTACTCGGGACTAGCCTACGAGCAGTACTTC. It is translated as CSVYSGLAYEQYF.